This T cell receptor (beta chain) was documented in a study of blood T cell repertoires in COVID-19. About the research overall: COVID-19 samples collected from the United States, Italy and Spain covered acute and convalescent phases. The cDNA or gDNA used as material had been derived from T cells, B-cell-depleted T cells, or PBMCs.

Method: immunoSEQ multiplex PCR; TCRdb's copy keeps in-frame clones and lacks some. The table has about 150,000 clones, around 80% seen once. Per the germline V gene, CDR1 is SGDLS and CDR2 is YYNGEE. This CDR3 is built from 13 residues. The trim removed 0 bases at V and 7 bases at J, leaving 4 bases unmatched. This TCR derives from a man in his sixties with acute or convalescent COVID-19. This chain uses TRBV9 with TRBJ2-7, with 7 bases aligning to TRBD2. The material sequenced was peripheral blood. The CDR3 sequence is CASSVEWGGEQYF. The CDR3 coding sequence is TGTGCCAGCAGCGTAGAATGGGGAGGGGAGCAGTACTTC.